Here is one T cell receptor (beta chain) with its context. The antigen is not known. This specimen belongs to a study of cytomegalovirus exposure and HLA in healthy donors. Study observations and caveats: The study labeled under 200 TCR beta chains cytomegalovirus-associated. Despite most TCR sequences being rare, some public TCRs occurred in many donors. Apart from CMV serostatus, no immune exposure information was available.

Trimming took 5 bases from V and 5 from J, leaving 18 bases between them. CDR3 length: 15 amino acids. Germline-derived CDR1 and CDR2 are MNHEY and SMNVEV (reference sequence). PCR used 60 Vbeta primers and 13 Jbeta primers. The table came from immunoSEQ multiplex PCR; TCRdb's copy has only in-frame clones and leaves some out. The sample has 160,000 or so clones, approximately 82% seen once. Sequences were obtained from PBMCs. V gene TRBV27 combines with J gene TRBJ2-5; weak D call: TRBD1 (5 bases). The TCR originated in a male donor in good health and CMV-seropositive. The CDR3 loop is CASSPQFQGHETQYF. CDR3 in DNA: TGTGCCAGCAGTCCCCAGTTTCAGGGTCATGAGACCCAGTACTTC.